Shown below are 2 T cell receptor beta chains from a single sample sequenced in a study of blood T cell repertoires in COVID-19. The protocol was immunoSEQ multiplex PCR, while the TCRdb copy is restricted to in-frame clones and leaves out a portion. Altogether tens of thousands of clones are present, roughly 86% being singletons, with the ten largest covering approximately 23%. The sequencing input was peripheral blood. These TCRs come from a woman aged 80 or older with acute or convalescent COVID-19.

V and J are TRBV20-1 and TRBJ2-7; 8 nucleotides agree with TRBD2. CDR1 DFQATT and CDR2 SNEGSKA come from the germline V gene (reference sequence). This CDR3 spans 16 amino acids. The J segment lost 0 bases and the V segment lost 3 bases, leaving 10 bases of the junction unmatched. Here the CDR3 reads CSASSLPGLASYEQYF. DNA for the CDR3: TGCAGTGCTAGTTCTCTACCAGGACTAGCCTCCTACGAGCAGTACTTC.

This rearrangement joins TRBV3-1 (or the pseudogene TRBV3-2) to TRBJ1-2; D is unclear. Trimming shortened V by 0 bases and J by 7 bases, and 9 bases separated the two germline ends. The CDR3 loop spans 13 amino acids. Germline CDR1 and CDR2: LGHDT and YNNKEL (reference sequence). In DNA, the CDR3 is TGTGCCAGCAGCCAAGACAGGAGGAGTGGCTACACCTTC. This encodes CASSQDRRSGYTF.